Listed below are T cell receptor beta chains from one sample, sequenced in a study of T cell responses to AZD1222 COVID-19 vaccine. TCRdb keeps only in-frame clones here, not all; method: immunoSEQ multiplex PCR. The table shows some 80,000 clones, with around 88% occurring only once. The source material was peripheral blood, sampled 28 days after the second dose of the MenACWY control vaccine. These TCRs come from an adult who received the MenACWY meningococcal vaccine as a control. CDR3s include the opening cysteine and the closing phenylalanine or tryptophan. Fields, in order: D gene, clone size, J gene, V gene, CDR3 protein, CDR3 DNA. A D gene is named only where the DNA matches it firmly. Clone size is not always given. Where it is, it says once, few, many or a class for expanded clones.

>NA|NA|TRBJ1-2|TRBV29-1
CSVVGGVYGYTF
TGCAGCGTTGTCGGGGGAGTCTATGGCTACACCTTC
>NA|NA|TRBJ2-7|TRBV14
CASSQERGLGQYF
TGTGCCAGCAGCCAAGAGCGAGGGTTGGGGCAGTACTTC
>NA|NA|TRBJ1-1|TRBV18
CASSLEANTEAFF
TGTGCCAGCTCCCTAGAGGCGAACACTGAAGCTTTCTTT
>NA|NA|TRBJ1-4|TRBV9
CASSVGGDVEKLFF
TGTGCCAGCAGCGTAGGAGGGGATGTCGAAAAACTGTTTTTT
>NA|NA|TRBJ1-3|TRBV5-1
CASSSGGGNTIYF
TGCGCCAGCAGCTCAGGAGGGGGAAACACCATATATTTT
>NA|NA|TRBJ1-1|TRBV29-1
CSFMNTEAFF
TGCAGCTTTATGAACACTGAAGCTTTCTTT
>NA|NA|TRBJ1-1|TRBV28
CASSLRQGYTEAFF
TGTGCCAGCAGTTTACGGCAGGGGTACACTGAAGCTTTCTTT
>TRBD1|NA|TRBJ1-2|TRBV19
CASSIGPTGVRYGYTF
TGTGCCAGTAGTATAGGCCCAACAGGGGTTCGCTATGGCTACACCTTC
>NA|NA|TRBJ1-6|TRBV27
CASSFQGQIGSPLHF
TGTGCCAGCAGTTTCCAAGGACAGATAGGTTCACCCCTCCACTTT
>NA|NA|TRBJ1-1|TRBV18
CASSPNRNTEAFF
TGTGCCAGCTCACCAAACAGGAACACTGAAGCTTTCTTT
>NA|NA|TRBJ1-5|TRBV4-1
CASSSQYARGIGDNQPQHF
TGCGCCAGCAGCTCGCAATACGCAAGGGGAATCGGAGACAATCAGCCCCAGCATTTT
>NA|NA|TRBJ2-7|TRBV6-5
CASSYRDTGYEQYF
TGTGCCAGCAGCTACAGGGACACCGGCTACGAGCAGTACTTC
>NA|once|TRBJ2-5|TRBV30
CAWERRGTQETQYF
TGTGCCTGGGAGAGACGGGGAACCCAAGAGACCCAGTACTTC
>TRBD1|NA|TRBJ1-2|TRBV27
CASSDRGSWGYTF
TGTGCCAGCAGTGACAGGGGATCGTGGGGCTACACCTTC
>TRBD1|NA|TRBJ1-6|TRBV2
CASSTDRAAPLHF
TGTGCCAGCAGTACTGACAGGGCAGCACCCCTCCACTTT
>NA|NA|TRBJ2-2|TRBV11-1
CASSLTGPGSGELFF
TGTGCCAGCAGCTTAACGGGACCGGGCAGCGGGGAGCTGTTTTTT
>NA|NA|TRBJ1-1|TRBV7-2
CASSLAGNTEAFF
TGTGCCAGCAGCTTAGCAGGGAACACTGAAGCTTTCTTT
>NA|NA|TRBJ1-1|TRBV5-5
CASSLLGDLNTEAFF
TGTGCCAGCAGCTTGTTGGGGGACCTGAACACTGAAGCTTTCTTT
>NA|few|TRBJ2-3|TRBV7-9
CASSLTGGSDTQYF
TGTGCCAGCAGCCTTACGGGCGGGTCAGATACGCAGTATTTT
>NA|NA|TRBJ1-1|TRBV3-1/TRBV3-2
CASSDWFGTEAFF
TGTGCCAGCAGCGACTGGTTCGGGACTGAAGCTTTCTTT
>NA|NA|TRBJ2-3|TRBV20-1
CSPVGRDTQYF
TGCAGTCCCGTTGGAAGGGATACGCAGTATTTT
>NA|NA|TRBJ2-7|TRBV3-1/TRBV3-2
CASSGYEQYF
TGTGCCAGTTCGGGCTACGAGCAGTACTTC